This T cell receptor beta chain was found in a study of T cells in localized non-small cell lung cancer. Study-level findings and limits: There were a median about 53 of the top 100 tumor clones appearing in adjacent lung. In uninvolved adjacent lung, T cell clonality reached its highest value, exceeding tumor. Density of T cells in blood, when higher, went with longer overall survival. Without multi-region sequencing, intratumor heterogeneity could not be excluded.

A note on this clone: Its antigen remains unknown.

Only in-frame clones appear in the TCRdb table, and some are missing; sequencing was by immunoSEQ multiplex PCR. The sample has approximately 32,000 clones; around 80% are singletons. V was shortened by 0 bases and J by 4 bases, with 5 bases between the two germline ends. This CDR3 is built from 13 residues. In germline, CDR1 is SGHDN, CDR2 FVKESK. This chain connects TRBV14 to TRBJ2-3; D is uncertain. The sequenced sample was peripheral blood, obtained before any cancer treatment. This TCR was recovered from a male donor at least 60 years old with stage III squamous cell lung carcinoma. CDR3 sequence reads: CASSQDMADTQYF. CDR3 bases: TGTGCCAGCAGCCAAGATATGGCAGATACGCAGTATTTT.